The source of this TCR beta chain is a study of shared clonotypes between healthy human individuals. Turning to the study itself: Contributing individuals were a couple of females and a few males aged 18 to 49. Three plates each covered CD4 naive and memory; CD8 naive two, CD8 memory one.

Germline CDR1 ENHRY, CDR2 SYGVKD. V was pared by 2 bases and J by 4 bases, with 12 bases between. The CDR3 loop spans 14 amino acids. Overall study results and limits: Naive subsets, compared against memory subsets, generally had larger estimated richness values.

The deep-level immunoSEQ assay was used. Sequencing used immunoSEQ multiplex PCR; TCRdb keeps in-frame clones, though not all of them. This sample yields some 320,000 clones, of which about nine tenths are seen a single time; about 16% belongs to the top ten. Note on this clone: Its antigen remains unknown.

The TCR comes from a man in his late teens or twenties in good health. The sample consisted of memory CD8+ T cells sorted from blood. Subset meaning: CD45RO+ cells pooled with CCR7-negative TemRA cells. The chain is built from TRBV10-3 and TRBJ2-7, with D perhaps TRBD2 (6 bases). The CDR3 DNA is TGTGCCATCAGTGAGACGGGGGAGGCGTACGAGCAGTACTTC. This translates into CAISETGEAYEQYF.